These 30 T cell receptor beta chains were all obtained from the same sample, sequenced in a study of blood T cell repertoires in COVID-19. Profiling relied on immunoSEQ multiplex PCR, and the TCRdb table lists in-frame clones only, not all of them. Here the sample spans approximately 260,000 clones, over 80% being singletons. The source material was PBMCs or T cells enriched from blood (not recorded which). The receptors were gathered from a woman aged 18 to 35 who had recovered from COVID-19.

This clone was detected only once. The chain links TRBV6-4 to TRBJ2-1; TRBD2 aligns across 14 bases. Germline CDR1 and CDR2: MRHNA and SNTAGT. The CDR3 length is 15 residues. With V trimmed by 4 bases and J by 6 bases, 2 bases remained unmatched. As DNA, the CDR3 is TGTGCCAGCAGTGCCGGGACTAGCGGGAGCAATGAGCAGTTCTTC. Translation: CASSAGTSGSNEQFF.

The chain recombines TRBV3-1 (or the pseudogene TRBV3-2) with TRBJ1-2; 9 positions match TRBD1. The CDR3 loop spans 18 amino acids. Unmatched junction bases numbered 16, after V lost 4 bases and J lost 4 bases. The V gene's germline CDR1 is LGHDT and CDR2 YNNKEL (reference sequence). The CDR3 nucleotides read TGTGCCAGCAGCCTACTAAGAGGGGGGACAGGGCCCGGCTATGGCTACACCTTC. Protein product: CASSLLRGGTGPGYGYTF.

This chain links TRBV6-1 with TRBJ2-1, with a weak D call TRBD2 (5 bases). CDR3 length equals 16 residues. V was clipped by 1 base and J by 2 bases, with 12 bases between them. Germline-derived CDR1 and CDR2 are MNHNS and SASEGT. This CDR3 reads CASSEVPSRTYNEQFF. The DNA of the CDR3 is TGTGCCAGCAGTGAAGTGCCTAGCCGCACCTACAATGAGCAGTTCTTC.

The J gene is TRBJ2-1, the V gene TRBV5-1, with TRBD2 matching over 12 bases. Germline V CDR1 and CDR2: SGHRS, YFSETQ. The V and J ends lost 0 bases and 2 bases, in that order; junction bases with no gene match: 9. There are 19 residues in the CDR3. As DNA, the CDR3 is TGCGCCAGCAGCTTGGTAGGACTAGCGGGAAGGGGGGCCTACAATGAGCAGTTCTTC. Protein sequence: CASSLVGLAGRGAYNEQFF.

The rearrangement uses TRBV7-2 and TRBJ1-1, with D possibly matching TRBD1 (6 bases). V was cut by 5 bases and J by 1 base, with 11 bases left in between. This CDR3 is 14 amino acids long. Germline V gives CDR1 SGHTA, CDR2 FQGNSA. CDR3 bases: TGTGCCAGCAGCAGACAGGTGAGGAACACTGAAGCTTTCTTT. It codes for CASSRQVRNTEAFF.

The chain has TRBV28 and TRBJ2-1; TRBD2 matches 15 bases. This CDR3 is built from 16 residues. Germline values: CDR1 MDHEN, CDR2 SYDVKM. J gave up 7 bases and V 6 bases, and 7 bases lay outside the gene matches. The CDR3: CASSKGLAGGRNEQFF. CDR3 sequence (DNA): TGTGCCAGCAGCAAAGGACTAGCGGGGGGGCGAAATGAGCAGTTCTTC.

By frequency in the sample, this clone is medium-sized. The rearrangement joins TRBV2 to TRBJ2-3; 8 bases match TRBD2. The CDR3 totals 15 residues. CDR1 SNHLY and CDR2 FYNNEI come from the germline V gene. The V segment lost 2 bases and the J segment 1 base; nucleotides outside the gene matches: 2. CDR3 sequence: CASSERRGGTDTQYF. The CDR3 DNA follows: TGTGCCAGCAGTGAACGGCGGGGGGGCACAGATACGCAGTATTTT.

This sequence joins TRBV7-8 and TRBJ1-2; D gene unclear. Looked up from germline, CDR1 is SGHVS and CDR2 is FQNEAQ. The CDR3 is 14 residues long. V dropped 5 bases and J dropped 4 bases, with 14 bases sitting between them. The CDR3 spells CASSPGPRLYGYTF. CDR3 nucleotides: TGTGCCAGCAGCCCCGGCCCTAGGCTCTATGGCTACACCTTC.

This sequence joins TRBV6-5 and TRBJ2-1, with 10 nucleotides matching TRBD1. V lost 5 bases and J lost 7; bases outside the gene matches: 5. The CDR3 runs to 14 residues. Germline V gene data show CDR1 as MNHEY and CDR2 as SVGAGI. The DNA of the CDR3 is TGTGCCAGCAGTCGACAGGGGGCCATGAATGAGCAGTTCTTC. It translates to CASSRQGAMNEQFF.

The rearrangement uses TRBV10-2 and TRBJ1-2; 7 positions match TRBD1. V shed 7 bases, J shed 8 bases, and the junction held 16 bases outside the gene matches. Germline V gene lookup returns CDR1 WSHSY and CDR2 SAAADI. This CDR3 spans 15 amino acids. The CDR3 bases are TGCGCCAGCAATAAAGCCTTAGGAGGGGGCACGGGCTACACCTTC. This codes for CASNKALGGGTGYTF.

The rearrangement links TRBV7-6 to TRBJ2-5, with 9 nucleotides matching TRBD2. CDR3 size: 16 residues. Unmatched junction bases numbered 12, after V lost 5 bases and J lost 5 bases. From germline, CDR1 is SGHVS and CDR2 FNYEAQ. CDR3 bases: TGTGCCAGCAGCCCCTGGGCGGGGGGGAGATGGGAGACCCAGTACTTC. It codes for CASSPWAGGRWETQYF.

V is TRBV7-9 and J is TRBJ2-2; 9 nucleotides agree with TRBD2. Germline CDR1 SEHNR, CDR2 FQNEAQ (reference sequence). J was trimmed by 6 bases and V by 8 bases; bases with no gene match: 7. This CDR3 has 14 amino acids. CDR3: CASGVAGGPGELFF. The CDR3 DNA follows: TGTGCCAGCGGTGTGGCGGGGGGGCCCGGGGAGCTGTTTTTT.

This sequence joins TRBV5-1 and TRBJ1-5; TRBD1 matches 9 bases. V shed 4 bases and J 7 bases; nucleotides not matched to a gene: 9. The germline V gene has CDR1 SGHRS and CDR2 YFSETQ. This CDR3 has 15 residues. CDR3 DNA sequence: TGCGCCAGCAGCGCGACAGGGGGAAGGCGGCAGCCCCAGCATTTT. The encoded protein is CASSATGGRRQPQHF.

The chain joins TRBV10-3 to TRBJ2-7, with D perhaps TRBD2 (6 bases). This CDR3 has 15 amino acids. Germline values: CDR1 ENHRY, CDR2 SYGVKD. V was pared by 6 bases and J by 4 bases, with 19 bases between. The CDR3, as DNA: TGTGCCATCAGCGATTTGACTCGCGGGACTTACGAGCAGTACTTC. Amino acids: CAISDLTRGTYEQYF.

This clone is a singleton in its sample. This rearrangement joins TRBV6-5 to TRBJ2-7, with D hard to call. The CDR3 contains 15 residues. Germline assignment: CDR1 MNHEY and CDR2 SVGAGI. With 4 bases removed from V and 2 bases from J, the gap between germline ends came to 15 bases. The CDR3 DNA follows: TGTGCCAGCAGTTCTCGCTCCGGGTATGCCTACGAGCAGTACTTC. It translates to CASSSRSGYAYEQYF.

The rearrangement joins TRBV12-3 or TRBV12-4 to TRBJ2-7, with D maybe TRBD1 (6 bases). V shed 6 bases and J shed 6 bases, with 15 bases lying between them. The CDR3 spans 13 residues. CDR3 amino acids: CASRRQESGEQYF. DNA of the CDR3: TGTGCCAGCAGAAGACAGGAATCTGGCGAGCAGTACTTC.

The V gene is TRBV18, the J gene TRBJ1-3; the D is unclear. Germline CDR1 KGHSH, CDR2 LQKENI. Trimming shortened V by 6 bases and J by 0 bases, and 9 bases separated the two germline ends. CDR3 length equals 14 residues. The CDR3 bases are TGTGCCAGCTCTATTCTAGGCTCTGGAAACACCATATATTTT. Translating gives CASSILGSGNTIYF.

The V gene is TRBV29-1, the J gene TRBJ2-6; a possible D gene is TRBD2 (6 bases). The V and J ends lost 3 bases and 8 bases respectively, with 14 bases between them. CDR3 size: 14 residues. From germline, CDR1 is SQVTM and CDR2 ANQGSEA. The CDR3 region has the DNA TGCAGCGTTGACGGCGGGATCGGGACCAACGTCCTGACTTTC. Translation: CSVDGGIGTNVLTF.

The chain links TRBV9 to TRBJ1-6; 8 bases match TRBD1. The germline gives CDR1 SGDLS, CDR2 YYNGEE. The CDR3 is 14 residues long. V was clipped by 3 bases and J by 7 bases; unmatched bases: 3. The CDR3 sequence is CASSGGQENSPLHF. DNA of the CDR3: TGTGCCAGCAGCGGGGGACAGGAGAATTCACCCCTCCACTTT.

CDR3 in amino acids: CASSRVQGDGYTF. The CDR3, as DNA: TGTGCCAGCAGCCGTGTACAGGGTGATGGCTACACCTTC. The rearrangement joins TRBV11-2 to TRBJ1-2, with D tentatively TRBD1 (6 bases). The V end lost 5 bases, the J end lost 6 bases, and 13 bases lay between the germline ends. The CDR3 consists of 13 residues. The germline gives CDR1 SGHAT, CDR2 FQNNGV.

The CDR3, as DNA: TGTGCCAGCAGGTTTACAGGGGAAAACATTCAGTACTTC. Its protein product is CASRFTGENIQYF. The rearrangement links TRBV7-2 to TRBJ2-4, with TRBD1 identical over 7 bases. This CDR3 spans 13 amino acids. Per germline, CDR1 SGHTA and CDR2 FQGNSA. The V and J ends lost 6 bases and 5 bases, in that order; junction bases with no gene match: 4.

The chain has TRBV19 and TRBJ2-1; TRBD1 agrees at 7 bases. Germline trimming cut 4 bases from V and 9 bases from J; bases unmatched to any gene: 12. The CDR3 is made up of 15 amino acids. Germline-derived CDR1 and CDR2 are LNHDA and SQIVND (reference sequence). CDR3 loop: CASSTILRQGGEQFF. Written as DNA, the CDR3 is TGTGCCAGTAGTACCATCCTCCGACAGGGCGGTGAGCAGTTCTTC.

V and J are TRBV7-2 and TRBJ1-6; D unresolved. The CDR3 totals 14 residues. Trimming took off 2 bases at V and 3 bases at J, with 5 bases between the two ends. From germline, CDR1 is SGHTA and CDR2 FQGNSA. The CDR3 protein is CASSLKSYNSPLHF. CDR3 nucleotides: TGTGCCAGCAGCTTAAAGAGCTATAATTCACCCCTCCACTTT.

The chain combines TRBV25-1 with TRBJ2-5, with D possibly matching TRBD1 (5 bases). The CDR3 runs to 12 residues. From germline, CDR1 is MGHDK and CDR2 SYGVNS. V lost 8 bases and J lost 5, with 12 bases in between. The CDR3 reads CASGAGLETQYF. The CDR3 DNA follows: TGTGCCAGCGGAGCAGGGTTGGAGACCCAGTACTTC.

This chain joins TRBV4-2 and TRBJ1-2, with TRBD1 matching 8 bases. This CDR3 is 14 amino acids long. Germline loops: CDR1 LGHNA, CDR2 YNFKEQ. After removal of 1 base from V and 13 bases from J, the junction contained 11 bases not matched to a gene. As DNA, the CDR3 is TGTGCCAGCAGCCAAGGGCAGGGGGCCCGCGGGTGCACCTTC. This encodes CASSQGQGARGCTF.

This chain uses TRBV11-3 with TRBJ1-1; tentatively, D is TRBD1 (5 bases). The CDR3 is 13 amino acids. Looked up from germline, CDR1 is SGHNT and CDR2 is YENEEA. The V end lost 5 bases, the J end lost 3 bases, and 10 bases lay between the germline ends. The CDR3 is CASSLGHYTEAFF. CDR3 nucleotide sequence: TGTGCCAGCAGCCTAGGACACTACACTGAAGCTTTCTTT.

V is TRBV5-4 and J is TRBJ2-5; weak D call: TRBD2 (5 bases). CDR3 size: 15 residues. Trimming left V 7 bases short and J 5 bases short, with 21 bases between. The germline gives CDR1 SGHNT, CDR2 YYREEE (reference sequence). The CDR3 spells CASGPLEGGRETQYF. Here the CDR3 DNA reads TGTGCCAGCGGCCCGCTAGAGGGCGGTCGGGAGACCCAGTACTTC.

This chain uses TRBV11-2 with TRBJ1-1; the D gene is possibly TRBD1 (5 bases). From germline, CDR1 is SGHAT and CDR2 FQNNGV. The V and J ends lost 4 bases and 6 bases respectively, with 15 bases between them. This CDR3 comprises 14 residues. In nucleotides, the CDR3 is TGTGCCAGCAGCTCCCCCGGGGGTCTGGCTGAAGCTTTCTTT. Translating gives CASSSPGGLAEAFF.

The chain couples TRBV7-3 to TRBJ2-7; weak D call: TRBD1 (6 bases). V lost 5 bases and J 3 bases, leaving 11 bases between the germline ends. This CDR3 is built from 13 residues. Germline V gene data show CDR1 as SGHTA and CDR2 as FQGTGA. The CDR3 here is CASSLGQHYEQYF. CDR3 DNA: TGTGCCAGCAGCCTCGGACAGCACTACGAGCAGTACTTC. Full variable domain (missing parts from reference TRBV7-3 and TRBJ2-7): GAGVSQTPSNKVTEKGKYVELRCDPISGHTALYWYRQSLGQGPEFLIYFQGTGAADDSGLPNDRFFAVRPEGSVSTLKIQRTERGDSAVYLCASSLGQHYEQYFGPGTRLTVT.

The chain links TRBV5-5 to TRBJ1-6, with TRBD1 as a possible D gene (5 bases). V shed 2 bases and J shed 6 bases, with 15 bases lying between them. The CDR3 spans 16 residues. Germline V gene data show CDR1 as SGHKS and CDR2 as YYEKEE (reference sequence). For the CDR3, the DNA is TGTGCCAGCAGCTTTTGGAGGGACCCAATTAATTCACCCCTCCACTTT. This sequence encodes CASSFWRDPINSPLHF.